Sequencing of this T cell receptor beta chain was carried out in a study of blood T cell repertoires in COVID-19. Overall study: There were acute and convalescent COVID-19 samples, and they came from the United States, Italy and Spain. T cells, B-cell-depleted T cells, or PBMCs provided the cDNA or gDNA that served as material.

The sample holds one count of this clone. CDR1 is SGHKS and CDR2 is YYEKEE in the germline V gene (reference sequence). V shed 4 bases, J shed 1 base, and the junction held 9 bases outside the gene matches. The CDR3 extends over 17 amino acids. Authors' methods: Nucleated cell counts were estimated from reference gene primer amplification. The method was immunoSEQ multiplex PCR; TCRdb's version includes in-frame clones alone and lacks a portion of them. V, J and clone size are taken as reported in that table, and D and trimming were inferred from the DNA itself. The data show 150,000 to 200,000 clones, about 80% seen once.

The chain links TRBV5-5 to TRBJ2-5; 11 bases are shared with TRBD2. The sample comprised peripheral blood. This TCR was recovered from a woman aged 70-85 years with acute or convalescent COVID-19. The CDR3 loop is CASSPGTSGALQETQYF. The CDR3 coding sequence is TGTGCCAGCAGCCCAGGGACTAGCGGAGCTCTCCAAGAGACCCAGTACTTC.